Following are 14 T cell receptor beta chains from one sample sequenced in a study of blood T cell repertoires in COVID-19. Sequencing was performed with immunoSEQ multiplex PCR; in TCRdb, only in-frame clones are kept and a portion is missing. The sample shows approximately 150,000 clones, about 88% of them seen only once. The sequencing input was PBMCs or T cells enriched from blood (not recorded which). These receptors were collected from a human donor with acute COVID-19. The donor label of this sample is uncertain.

The chain recombines TRBV12-3 or TRBV12-4 with TRBJ1-5, with a tentative D call TRBD1 (6 bases). CDR3 length: 13 residues. Trimming removed 6 bases from V and 4 bases from J, with 10 bases in between. The CDR3 here is CASSFTGNQPQHF. The CDR3 nucleotides read TGTGCCAGCAGCTTCACAGGGAATCAGCCCCAGCATTTT.

The chain recombines TRBV11-2 with TRBJ1-1; D is perhaps TRBD1 (5 bases). Germline V CDR1 and CDR2: SGHAT, FQNNGV. Trimming stripped 5 bases from V and 6 bases from J, with 13 bases between. This CDR3 has 13 amino acids. The chain's CDR3 is CASSLGRDSEAFF. In DNA, the CDR3 is TGTGCCAGCAGCCTGGGCAGGGATTCTGAAGCTTTCTTT.

This sequence joins TRBV5-1 and TRBJ2-7; 9 nucleotides match TRBD2. J gave up 5 bases and V 1 base, and 10 bases lay outside the gene matches. This CDR3 is 16 amino acids long. Germline CDR1 SGHRS, CDR2 YFSETQ. CDR3 in DNA: TGCGCCAGCAGCTTGAGGGCAGCGGGGGGCGTCGACGAGCAGTACTTC. Protein sequence: CASSLRAAGGVDEQYF.

The genes are TRBV9 and TRBJ1-4, with 7 bases fitting TRBD1. The CDR3 length is 14 residues. After removal of 0 bases from V and 8 bases from J, the junction contained 4 bases not matched to a gene. CDR1 and CDR2 from the germline V gene are SGDLS and YYNGEE. Here the CDR3 reads CASSVEGAGEKLFF. The CDR3, as DNA: TGTGCCAGCAGCGTAGAGGGGGCGGGAGAAAAACTGTTTTTT.

The CDR3 DNA is TGTGCCAGCAGCCAAGTTCTGGGGGGGGATCAGCCCCAGCATTTT. It specifies CASSQVLGGDQPQHF. The chain employs TRBV4-2 and TRBJ1-5, with D tentatively TRBD1 (5 bases). V lost 1 base to trimming and J lost 5 bases, with 12 bases between them. CDR1 is LGHNA and CDR2 is YNFKEQ in the germline V gene. The CDR3 is 15 residues long.

This chain connects TRBV4-1 to TRBJ2-3; 10 bases agree with TRBD2. The CDR3 is 15 amino acids. The junction had 4 bases not matched to a gene; V was cut back by 5 bases and J by 2 bases. The germline V gene has CDR1 MGHRA and CDR2 YSYEKL. CDR3: CASSSSGGTTDTQYF. In DNA form, the CDR3 reads TGCGCCAGCAGCTCTAGCGGGGGAACCACAGATACGCAGTATTTT.

The chain uses TRBV6-4 and TRBJ1-2, with D perhaps TRBD1 (5 bases). This CDR3 comprises 15 residues. V was cut by 5 bases and J by 5 bases, with 18 bases left in between. From germline, CDR1 is MRHNA and CDR2 SNTAGT. Here the CDR3 DNA reads TGTGCCAGCAGTCCCACCCAGACAGCGACTTATGGCTACACCTTC. It codes for CASSPTQTATYGYTF.

This rearrangement joins TRBV3-1 (or the pseudogene TRBV3-2) to TRBJ2-3; D unresolved. This CDR3 spans 11 amino acids. Germline CDR1 reads LGHDT; CDR2 reads YNNKEL (reference sequence). The V end was cut by 5 bases, the J end by 5 bases, with 5 bases between. The CDR3 reads CASSDIDTQYF. CDR3 coding DNA: TGTGCCAGCAGCGACATAGATACGCAGTATTTT.

This clone was recorded only once. This rearrangement joins TRBV6-4 to TRBJ1-6; D gene ambiguous. The CDR3 has 12 residues. Germline loops: CDR1 MRHNA, CDR2 SNTAGT. V was clipped by 3 bases and J by 10 bases, with 7 bases between them. The CDR3: CASSEYLSPLHF. In DNA form, the CDR3 reads TGTGCCAGCAGTGAATACTTATCACCCCTCCACTTT.

This clone was recorded only once. The chain links TRBV10-1 to TRBJ2-3; the D is unclear. Trimming removed 0 bases from V and 2 bases from J, with 3 bases in between. In germline, CDR1 is WNHNN, CDR2 SYGVQD (reference sequence). The CDR3 runs to 13 residues. CDR3 in DNA: TGCGCCAGCAGTGAGTCCTACACAGATACGCAGTATTTT. This codes for CASSESYTDTQYF.

The chain uses TRBV4-1 and TRBJ1-2; D gene unclear. The CDR3 is 14 residues long. Germline V gene sequence: CDR1 MGHRA, CDR2 YSYEKL. The germline V and J ends were trimmed by 5 bases and 8 bases, with 18 bases remaining between them. CDR3 in amino acids: CASSISTRTEGYTF. The CDR3, as DNA: TGCGCCAGCAGCATATCCACTAGGACGGAGGGCTACACCTTC.

The chain uses TRBV10-3 and TRBJ1-5; the D gene is possibly TRBD1 (5 bases). Germline CDR1 reads ENHRY; CDR2 reads SYGVKD. Trimming stripped 2 bases from V and 1 base from J, with 6 bases between. The CDR3 sequence is 14 residues long. For the CDR3, the DNA is TGTGCCATCAGTGAGGGGGCCAGCAATCAGCCCCAGCATTTT. Protein: CAISEGASNQPQHF.

The chain uses TRBV5-1 and TRBJ1-2; 8 bases line up with TRBD1. Trimming cost V 4 bases and J 8 bases; bases outside gene matches: 10. This CDR3 has 14 amino acids. Germline CDR1 reads SGHRS; CDR2 reads YFSETQ. The CDR3 loop reads CASSGDWTGSGYTF. The CDR3, as DNA: TGCGCCAGCAGCGGCGACTGGACAGGGTCGGGCTACACCTTC.

This clone was found once. The V gene is TRBV4-3, the J gene TRBJ2-3, with 8 bases fitting TRBD1. This CDR3 has 16 amino acids. V shed 0 bases, J shed 8 bases, and the junction held 10 bases outside the gene matches. The germline gives CDR1 LGHNA, CDR2 YSLEER. CDR3: CASSQDPADRGGTQYF. The CDR3 coding sequence is TGCGCCAGCAGCCAAGACCCTGCTGACAGGGGAGGTACGCAGTATTTT.